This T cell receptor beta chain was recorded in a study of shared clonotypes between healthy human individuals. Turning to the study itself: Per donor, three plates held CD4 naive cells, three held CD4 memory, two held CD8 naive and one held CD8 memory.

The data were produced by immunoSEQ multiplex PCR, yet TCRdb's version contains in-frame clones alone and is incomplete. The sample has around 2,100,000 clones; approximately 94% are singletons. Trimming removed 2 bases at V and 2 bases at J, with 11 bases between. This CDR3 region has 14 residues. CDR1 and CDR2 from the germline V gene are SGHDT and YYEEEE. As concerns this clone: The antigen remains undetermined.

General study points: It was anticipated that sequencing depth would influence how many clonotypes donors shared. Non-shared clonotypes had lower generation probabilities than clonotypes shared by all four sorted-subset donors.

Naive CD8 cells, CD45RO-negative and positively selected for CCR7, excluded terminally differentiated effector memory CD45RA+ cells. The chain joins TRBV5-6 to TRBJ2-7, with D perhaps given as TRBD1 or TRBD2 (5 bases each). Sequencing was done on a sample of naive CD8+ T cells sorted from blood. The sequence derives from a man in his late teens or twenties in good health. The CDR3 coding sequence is TGTGCCAGCAGCTTTCACGGGGCGGCCTACGAGCAGTACTTC. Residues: CASSFHGAAYEQYF.